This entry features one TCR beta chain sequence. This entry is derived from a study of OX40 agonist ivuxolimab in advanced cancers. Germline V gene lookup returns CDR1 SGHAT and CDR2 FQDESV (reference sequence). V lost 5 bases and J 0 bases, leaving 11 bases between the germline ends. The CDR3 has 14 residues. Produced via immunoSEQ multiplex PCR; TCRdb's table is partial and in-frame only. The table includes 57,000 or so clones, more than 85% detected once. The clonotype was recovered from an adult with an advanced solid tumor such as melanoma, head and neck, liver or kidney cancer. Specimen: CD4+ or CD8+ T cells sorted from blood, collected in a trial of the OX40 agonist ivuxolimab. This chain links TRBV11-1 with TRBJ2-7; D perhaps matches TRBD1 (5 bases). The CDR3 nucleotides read TGTGCCAGCAGCCTACAGGAGAGCTCCTACGAGCAGTACTTC. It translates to CASSLQESSYEQYF.